This TCR beta chain originates from a study of cytomegalovirus exposure and HLA in healthy donors. Overall study findings and caveats: Analysis was carried out at a later point, and it linked a missense DCLRE1C variant to TCR beta V- and J-gene trimming.

With 60 Vbeta and 13 Jbeta primers, the PCR was carried out. The protocol was immunoSEQ multiplex PCR, while the TCRdb copy is restricted to in-frame clones and leaves out a portion. This sample has under 150,000 clones, with roughly 79% found just once. Germline-derived CDR1 and CDR2 are LNHNV and YYDKDF (reference sequence). Trimming at V came to 0 bases and at J to 4 bases, leaving 17 bases not matched to a gene. This CDR3 is 22 amino acids long. This clone was recorded once. The target antigen is unknown. This TCR was recovered from a woman in her fifties or sixties in good health and CMV-seronegative. Sequencing was performed on PBMCs. The V call is TRBV15, the J call TRBJ2-2, with 13 bases fitting TRBD2. As DNA, the CDR3 is TGTGCCACCAGCAGAGATGTGTTAACTAGCGGGAGGGCCGAATTCCCCACCGGGGAGCTGTTTTTT. Translating gives CATSRDVLTSGRAEFPTGELFF.